A selection of T cell receptor beta chains follows, all from one sample in a study of T cells in Graves' hyperthyroidism and ophthalmopathy. One entry per CDR3 protein, called by TCRdb with MiXCR from the multiplex PCR reads. The repertoire has under 300,000 distinct CDR3 sequences, 13% to 15% of them found once; the top ten carry about 14%. The sequenced sample was blood. Source of these receptors: a woman in her thirties or forties with Graves' hyperthyroidism that later progressed to Graves' ophthalmopathy. CDR3s include the opening cysteine and the closing phenylalanine or tryptophan.

>TRBJ2-3|16|TRBV7-2
CASSFGHKVLTDTQYF
>TRBJ1-1|15|TRBV7-2
CASSSSRGQNTEAFF
>TRBJ2-3|14|TRBV28
CASSSGRDTDTQYF
>TRBJ1-1|12|TRBV28
CASSFRNTEAFF
>TRBJ2-1|15|TRBV2
CASGRSGRSHNEQFF
>TRBJ2-7|15|TRBV7-9
CASSETGGHSYEQYF
>TRBJ2-2|16|TRBV5-6
CASSFYTGAGTGELFF
>TRBJ1-2|13|TRBV11-2
CASSPGQDYGYTF
>TRBJ1-1|15|TRBV27
CASRTYLDRDTEAFF
>TRBJ2-7|13|TRBV27
CASSSGVTWEQYF
>TRBJ2-2|13|TRBV30
CAWSAPTGGELFF
>TRBJ1-2|14|TRBV28
CASMEAALGYGYTF
>TRBJ2-1|14|TRBV24-1
CATSDPTSVNEQFF
>TRBJ1-6|13|TRBV14
CASGETKNSPLHF
>TRBJ2-1|14|TRBV29-1
CSVDLAGKDSEQFF
>TRBJ1-1|14|TRBV7-2
CASSPRGGSTEAFF
>TRBJ2-1|19|TRBV19
CASSTTPGLRAGFYNEQFF
>TRBJ1-1|15|TRBV5-1
CASSFRGSMNTEAFF
>TRBJ2-3|17|TRBV6-1
CASSGTSGKGGTDTQYF
>TRBJ2-2|17|TRBV18
CASSLITGMANTGELFF
>TRBJ1-3|16|TRBV19
CASSPSGWTSGNTIYF
>TRBJ2-5|18|TRBV20-1
CSARGGTSGRAMEETQYF
>TRBJ2-1|17|TRBV14
CASSHYSLGSSYNEQFF
>TRBJ2-7|15|TRBV4-1
CASSQGLGVPYEQYF
>TRBJ2-3|17|TRBV13
CASSLVVTSGFADTQYF
>TRBJ1-2|14|TRBV30
CAWSKQGSNYGYTF
>TRBJ2-1|12|TRBV6-2/TRBV6-3
CASSSRRNEQFF
>TRBJ2-1|14|TRBV19
CASSMSGGSNEQFF
>TRBJ1-2|14|TRBV9
CASSVDADHYGYTF
>TRBJ1-3|17|TRBV9
CASSVLQGITAGNTIYF
>TRBJ1-2|13|TRBV28
CASSLGLSYGYTF
>TRBJ2-1|16|TRBV6-1
CASSGVSGSRRDEQFF
>TRBJ2-1|17|TRBV5-1
CASSLASLGGRYNEQFF
>TRBJ2-7|14|TRBV11-2
CASSLGPSGYEQYF
>TRBJ2-6|17|TRBV20-1
CSARAGQAVSGVDVLTF
>TRBJ2-1|16|TRBV11-2
CASSLAAQRRSGEQFF
>TRBJ2-3|15|TRBV6-5
CASSYSGTSGDTQYF
>TRBJ2-1|16|TRBV6-2/TRBV6-3
CASSWAGTDPGNEQFF
>TRBJ2-5|14|TRBV5-1
CASSLDGGVETQYF
>TRBJ2-3|15|TRBV7-9
CASSLGDSGIDTQYF
>TRBJ2-3|14|TRBV27
CASRRAGSTDTQYF
>TRBJ2-1|13|TRBV6-1
CASSLNRDHEQFF
>TRBJ2-7|14|TRBV15
CATRGGGYGDEQYF